These 6 T cell receptor beta chains were all obtained from the same sample, sequenced in a study of shared clonotypes between healthy human individuals. CD8 cells regarded as naive lacked CD45RO, were positively chosen for CCR7, and omitted terminally differentiated effector memory CD45RA+ cells. This table comes from immunoSEQ multiplex PCR, and its TCRdb copy is limited to in-frame clones, with some not included. The data hold about 2,200,000 clones, with about 92% observed a single time. The sample consisted of naive CD8+ T cells from PBMCs. These TCRs come from a man younger than 35 in good health. Some clones in this sample may be carry-over from other donors' samples.

The chain carries TRBV6-5 and TRBJ2-7; 7 bases are a match to TRBD2. CDR1 and CDR2 from the germline V gene are MNHEY and SVGAGI. This CDR3 comprises 14 residues. V shed 4 bases, J shed 5 bases, and the junction held 8 bases outside the gene matches. The CDR3 sequence is CASSSRLAGNEQYF. The CDR3, as DNA: TGTGCCAGCAGTTCGCGACTAGCAGGGAACGAGCAGTACTTC.

The chain carries TRBV5-4 and TRBJ1-2; no reliable D call. Germline lookup yields CDR1 SGHNT and CDR2 YYREEE (reference sequence). V was trimmed by 4 bases and J by 4 bases, leaving 8 bases between them. This CDR3 is 12 amino acids long. CDR3: CASSGPAYGYTF. The CDR3 coding sequence is TGTGCCAGCAGCGGCCCCGCCTATGGCTACACCTTC.

The rearrangement joins TRBV5-1 to TRBJ2-7, with D possibly TRBD2 on 5 matching bases. CDR3 length: 16 amino acids. The ends were cut back, 0 bases at V and 0 bases at J, with 13 bases in the middle. The germline V gene encodes CDR1 SGHRS and CDR2 YFSETQ. CDR3 region: CASSLGSRELSYEQYF. CDR3 nucleotide sequence: TGCGCCAGCAGCTTGGGATCGAGGGAGCTCTCCTACGAGCAGTACTTC. Combining the CDR3 with reference TRBV5-1 and TRBJ2-7 gives the whole variable domain KAGVTQTPRYLIKTRGQQVTLSCSPISGHRSVSWYQQTPGQGLQFLFEYFSETQRNKGNFPGRFSGRQFSNSRSEMNVSTLELGDSALYLCASSLGSRELSYEQYFGPGTRLTVT.

The genes are TRBV27 and TRBJ1-2; D is ambiguous. Trimming removed 4 bases at V and 1 base at J, with 10 bases between. The CDR3 has 14 residues. Germline lookup yields CDR1 MNHEY and CDR2 SMNVEV (reference sequence). For the CDR3, the DNA is TGTGCCAGCAGTTCTTGGACTGATAACTATGGCTACACCTTC. It specifies CASSSWTDNYGYTF.

V usage is TRBV7-8 and J usage is TRBJ2-2; 10 bases agree with TRBD1. With 4 bases clipped from V and 7 bases from J, the junction kept 6 bases outside the gene matches. The CDR3 has 15 residues. The germline CDR1 and CDR2 sequences are SGHVS and FQNEAQ. DNA for the CDR3: TGTGCCAGCAGCTACCGGGACAGGGGTCTCGGGGAGCTGTTTTTT. Protein: CASSYRDRGLGELFF.

The rearrangement joins TRBV2 to TRBJ1-4; no firm D call. Germline V lookup: CDR1 SNHLY, CDR2 FYNNEI. Between the trimmed V and J ends, which lost 7 bases and 10 bases, there was a span of 19 bases. The CDR3 runs 14 residues. The CDR3 coding sequence is TGTGCCAGCAATGAGCGGGTCAGTGATGGAAAACTGTTTTTT. Protein sequence: CASNERVSDGKLFF.